What follows are 16 T cell receptor beta chains derived from one specimen sequenced in a study of metastatic and nonmetastatic thyroid tumors. Patients had received no treatment of any kind before thyroid surgery. TCRdb re-called clones via MiXCR from the PCR reads. The repertoire holds 15,000 to 20,000 clones, around a third seen once, with 10% in the top ten. Sequenced material: tumor tissue. The receptors originated from a male donor with papillary thyroid cancer or a benign thyroid nodule (not recorded which). Some clones in this sample may be carry-over from other donors' samples.

This clone is termed medium-sized. The chain carries TRBV5-1 and TRBJ2-5; D is perhaps TRBD1 or TRBD2 (5 bases each). In germline, CDR1 is SGHRS, CDR2 YFSETQ. V lost 5 bases to trimming and J lost 5 bases, with 13 bases between them. The CDR3 totals 13 residues. CDR3 residues: CASSWGSYETQYF. In DNA, the CDR3 is TGCGCCAGCAGTTGGGGGTCATACGAGACCCAGTACTTC.

The V gene is TRBV15, the J gene TRBJ1-2; D remains ambiguous. V lost 5 bases and J lost 4, with 17 bases in between. The CDR3 sequence is 15 residues long. CDR1 and CDR2 from the germline V gene are LNHNV and YYDKDF (reference sequence). CDR3 sequence: CATSPRVRVGYGYTF. CDR3 bases: TGTGCCACCAGCCCCCGGGTAAGGGTAGGCTATGGCTACACCTTC.

This clone appeared many times. The gene calls are TRBV12-3 or TRBV12-4 and TRBJ1-4, with D possibly being TRBD1 (6 bases). This CDR3 is built from 15 residues. Trimming shortened V by 1 base and J by 7 bases, and 13 bases separated the two germline ends. The CDR3 bases are TGTGCCAGCAGTTTAGGGGGGGCTTGGGGTGAAAAACTGTTTTTT. Translation: CASSLGGAWGEKLFF.

This clone was found once. The rearrangement uses TRBV18 and TRBJ1-1; D remains unclear. CDR1 is KGHSH, CDR2 LQKENI, per germline. V lost 0 bases, J lost 7 bases, and 9 bases lay in between. CDR3 length equals 13 residues. The CDR3: CASSPPADLEAFF. CDR3 DNA sequence: TGTGCCAGCTCACCACCAGCGGACCTTGAAGCTTTCTTT.

This clone is medium-sized within its sample. The chain links TRBV6-1 to TRBJ1-3; D not resolved. The germline V gene has CDR1 MNHNS and CDR2 SASEGT. Trimming shortened V by 6 bases and J by 0 bases, and 12 bases separated the two germline ends. CDR3 size: 15 residues. The CDR3 bases are TGTGCCAGCAGCCCGACGGCGAGCTCTGGAAACACCATATATTTT. It yields the protein CASSPTASSGNTIYF.

As for this clone: Its ends do not fully match the called genes, so a read error is possible. This chain uses TRBV10-3 with TRBJ2-5, with TRBD2 as a possible D gene (6 bases). Germline values: CDR1 ENHRY, CDR2 SYGVKD. The CDR3 consists of 14 residues. The DNA for the CDR3 is TGTACCATCAGTGCGGGGCTCCTCCAAGAGACCCAGTACTTC. Its translation: CTISAGLLQETQYF.

This clone turned up a few times. The CDR3 spells CASSSAARGAFF. In nucleotides, the CDR3 is TGTGCCAGCAGTTCGGCTGCGCGAGGGGCTTTCTTT. J is TRBJ1-1 and V is TRBV27; D is unresolved. The CDR3 covers 12 residues. V shed 4 bases and J shed 11 bases, with 14 bases lying between them. CDR1 and CDR2 from the germline V gene are MNHEY and SMNVEV (reference sequence).

This clone counts as medium-sized. Here the CDR3 DNA reads TGCAGTGCTAGGGGGCGGCCCCCCACAGATACGCAGTATTTT. Its protein product is CSARGRPPTDTQYF. The chain recombines TRBV20-1 with TRBJ2-3; a weak D match, TRBD1 (5 bases). From germline, CDR1 is DFQATT and CDR2 SNEGSKA (reference sequence). The CDR3 is 14 residues long. V was shortened by 3 bases and J by 2 bases, with 12 bases between the two germline ends.

The sample holds many counts of this clone. A much larger clone sits a single nucleotide away, making a read error possible. Other DNA sequences in the same sample also yield this CDR3. The rearrangement joins TRBV5-6 to TRBJ1-1; D might be TRBD1 (6 bases). Per the germline V gene, CDR1 is SGHDT and CDR2 is YYEEEE. This CDR3 spans 15 amino acids. The CDR3 reads CASSLGTVLNTEAFF. For the CDR3, the DNA is TGTGCCAGCAGCTTGGGGACAGTTTTGAACACTGAAGCTTTCTTC.

Remarks on this clone: The junction shows a germline mismatch at one end, possibly a read error. The chain joins TRBV10-3 to TRBJ2-7; 7 bases are a match to TRBD1. CDR1 and CDR2 (germline): ENHRY, SYGVKD. The CDR3 length is 13 residues. The CDR3 nucleotides are TGTGTCATCATCGAGGACAGGACCTACGAGCAGTACTTC. Translation gives CVIIEDRTYEQYF.

This clone was observed at least ten times. This CDR3 reads CASSPPYVPANTQYF. CDR3 sequence (DNA): TGTGCCAGCTCACCACCGTACGTCCCCGCCAATACGCAGTATTTT. The rearrangement joins TRBV18 to TRBJ2-3; D is ambiguous. The CDR3 runs to 15 residues. The germline V and J ends were trimmed by 0 bases and 7 bases, with 14 bases remaining between them. CDR1 is KGHSH and CDR2 is LQKENI in the germline V gene.

This clone has just a few counts. One end of the junction fails to match germline, which may point to a read error. The chain recombines TRBV6-1 with TRBJ2-7; 10 nucleotides agree with TRBD2. There are 14 residues in the CDR3. Germline V gene lookup returns CDR1 MNHNS and CDR2 SASEGT. In DNA form, the CDR3 reads TGTGCCAGCAGTCAAGCGGGAGGGCCCTACGAGCAGTACTTC. Amino acids: CASSQAGGPYEQYF.

This clone was seen at least ten times. A read error may be the cause here, since a much bigger clone is one base away. The chain joins TRBV6-1 to TRBJ2-1, with TRBD2 matching over 13 bases. This CDR3 contains 15 residues. V was pared by 7 bases and J by 6 bases, with 6 bases of the junction left unmatched. Germline CDR1 and CDR2: MNHNS and SASEGT. The CDR3 sequence is CASNGRLAGGNEQFF. The DNA of the CDR3 is TGTGCCAGCAATGGTCGACTAGCGGGAGGCAATGAGCAGTTCTTC.

This sequence joins TRBV11-2 and TRBJ2-7; tentatively, D is TRBD2 (5 bases). Between the trimmed V and J ends, which lost 8 bases and 5 bases, there was a span of 28 bases. Germline V lookup: CDR1 SGHAT, CDR2 FQNNGV. The CDR3 totals 17 residues. CDR3 region: CASCSSWGNPDGDEQYF. For the CDR3, the DNA is TGTGCCAGCTGCTCATCGTGGGGTAACCCGGACGGGGACGAGCAGTACTTC.

The chain links TRBV6-1 to TRBJ2-3; tentative D call: TRBD1 (6 bases). V was trimmed by 4 bases and J by 5 bases, leaving 16 bases between them. The germline V gene has CDR1 MNHNS and CDR2 SASEGT. CDR3 length equals 15 residues. The CDR3 DNA reads TGTGCCAGCAGTGCGGGCGCACAGGGTCGAGATACGCAGTATTTT. Translated: CASSAGAQGRDTQYF.

This clone is medium-sized by share. This chain joins TRBV11-1 and TRBJ2-2; D is unclear. Germline V CDR1 and CDR2: SGHAT, FQDESV (reference sequence). CDR3 length: 13 residues. The V gene lost 2 bases and the J gene lost 5 bases, with 6 bases spanning the gap. The CDR3 DNA follows: TGTGCCAGCAGCTTATTTTCTACCGGGGAGCTGTTTTTT. Its protein product is CASSLFSTGELFF.